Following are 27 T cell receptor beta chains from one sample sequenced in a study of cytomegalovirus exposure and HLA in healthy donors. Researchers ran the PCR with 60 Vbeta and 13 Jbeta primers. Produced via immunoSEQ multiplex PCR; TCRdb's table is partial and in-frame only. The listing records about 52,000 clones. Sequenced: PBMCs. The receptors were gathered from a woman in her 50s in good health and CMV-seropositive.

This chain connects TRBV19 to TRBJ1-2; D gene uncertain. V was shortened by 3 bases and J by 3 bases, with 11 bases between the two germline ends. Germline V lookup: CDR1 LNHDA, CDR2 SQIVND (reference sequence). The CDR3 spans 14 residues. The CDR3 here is CASSMGGGDYGYTF. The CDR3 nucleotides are TGTGCCAGTAGTATGGGCGGAGGTGACTATGGCTACACCTTC.

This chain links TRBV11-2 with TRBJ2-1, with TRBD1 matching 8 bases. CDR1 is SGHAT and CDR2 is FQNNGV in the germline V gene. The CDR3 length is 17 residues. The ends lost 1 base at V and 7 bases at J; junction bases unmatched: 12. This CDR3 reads CASSLGGIGQGRNEQFF. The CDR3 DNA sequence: TGTGCCAGCAGCTTAGGAGGCATCGGACAGGGAAGGAATGAGCAGTTCTTC.

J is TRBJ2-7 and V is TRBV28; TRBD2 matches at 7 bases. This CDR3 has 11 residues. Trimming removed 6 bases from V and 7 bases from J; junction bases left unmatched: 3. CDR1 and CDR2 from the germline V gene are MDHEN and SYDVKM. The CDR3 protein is CASRREGEQYF. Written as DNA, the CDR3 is TGTGCCAGCAGGAGGGAGGGGGAGCAGTACTTC. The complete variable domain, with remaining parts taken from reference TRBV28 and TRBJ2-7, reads DVKVTQSSRYLVKRTGEKVFLECVQDMDHENMFWYRQDPGLGLRLIYFSYDVKMKEKGDIPEGYSVSREKKERFSLILESASTNQTSMYLCASRREGEQYFGPGTRLTVT.

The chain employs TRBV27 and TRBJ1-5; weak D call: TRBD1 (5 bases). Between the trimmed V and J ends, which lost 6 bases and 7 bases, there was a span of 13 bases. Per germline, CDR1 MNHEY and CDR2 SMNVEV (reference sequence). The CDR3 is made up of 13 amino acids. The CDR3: CASSVRRGQPQHF. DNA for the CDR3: TGTGCCAGCAGCGTTCGGAGGGGACAGCCCCAGCATTTT.

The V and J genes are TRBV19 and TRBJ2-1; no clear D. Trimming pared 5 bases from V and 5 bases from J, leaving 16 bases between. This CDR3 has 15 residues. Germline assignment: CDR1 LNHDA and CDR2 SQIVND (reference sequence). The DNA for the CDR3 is TGTGCCAGTAGTTTCCCGGGTCTGGTGGACAATGAGCAGTTCTTC. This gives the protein CASSFPGLVDNEQFF.

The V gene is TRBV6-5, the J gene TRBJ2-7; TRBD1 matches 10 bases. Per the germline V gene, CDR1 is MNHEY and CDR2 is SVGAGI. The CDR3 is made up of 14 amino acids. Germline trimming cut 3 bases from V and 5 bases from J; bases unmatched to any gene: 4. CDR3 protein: CASSYDRGRNEQYF. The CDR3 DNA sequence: TGTGCCAGCAGTTATGACAGGGGGCGCAACGAGCAGTACTTC.

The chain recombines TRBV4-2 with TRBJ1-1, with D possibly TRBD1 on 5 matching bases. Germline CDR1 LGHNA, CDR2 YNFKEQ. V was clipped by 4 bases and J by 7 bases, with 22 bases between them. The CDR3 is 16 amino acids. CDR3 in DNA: TGTGCCAGCAGCCCGCAAGGGACTCCTAAGGACGGTGAAGCTTTCTTT. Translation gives CASSPQGTPKDGEAFF.

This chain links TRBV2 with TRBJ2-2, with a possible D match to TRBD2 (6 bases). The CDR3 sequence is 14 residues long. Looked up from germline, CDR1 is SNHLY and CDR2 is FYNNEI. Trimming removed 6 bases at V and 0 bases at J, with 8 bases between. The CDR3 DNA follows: TGTGCCAGCAGCCCGGGAGCGAACACCGGGGAGCTGTTTTTT. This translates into CASSPGANTGELFF.

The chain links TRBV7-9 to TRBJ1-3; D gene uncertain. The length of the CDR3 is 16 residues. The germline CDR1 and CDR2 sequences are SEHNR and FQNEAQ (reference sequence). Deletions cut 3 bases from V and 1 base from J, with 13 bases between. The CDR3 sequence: CASSLEGRASGNTIYF. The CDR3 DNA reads TGTGCCAGCAGCTTGGAAGGGAGAGCGTCTGGAAACACCATATATTTT.

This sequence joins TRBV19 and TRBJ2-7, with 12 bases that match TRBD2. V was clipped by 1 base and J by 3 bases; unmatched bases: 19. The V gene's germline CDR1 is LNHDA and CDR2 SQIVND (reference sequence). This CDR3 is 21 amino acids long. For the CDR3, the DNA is TGTGCCAGTAGTATAGGAGGGATCGGACAGGCCCCGGGACTAGCGGGCTACGAGCAGTACTTC. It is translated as CASSIGGIGQAPGLAGYEQYF.

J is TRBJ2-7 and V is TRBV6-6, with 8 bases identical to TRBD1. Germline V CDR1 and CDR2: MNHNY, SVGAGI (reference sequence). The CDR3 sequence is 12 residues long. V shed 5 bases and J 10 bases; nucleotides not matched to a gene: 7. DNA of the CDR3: TGTGCCAGCAGTCAGGCCACAGGGGGTCAGTACTTC. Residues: CASSQATGGQYF.

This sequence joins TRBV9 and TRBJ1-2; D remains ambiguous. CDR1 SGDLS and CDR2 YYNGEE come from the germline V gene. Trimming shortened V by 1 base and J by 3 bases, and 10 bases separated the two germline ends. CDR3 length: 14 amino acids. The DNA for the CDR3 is TGTGCCAGCAGCGTATCTTGGTTAGACTATGGCTACACCTTC. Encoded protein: CASSVSWLDYGYTF.

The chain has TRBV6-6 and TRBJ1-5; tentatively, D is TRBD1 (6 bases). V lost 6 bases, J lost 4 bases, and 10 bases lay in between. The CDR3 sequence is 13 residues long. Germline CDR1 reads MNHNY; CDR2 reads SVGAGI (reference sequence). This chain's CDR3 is CASRLQGNQPQHF. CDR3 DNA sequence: TGTGCCAGCAGGCTTCAGGGGAATCAGCCCCAGCATTTT.

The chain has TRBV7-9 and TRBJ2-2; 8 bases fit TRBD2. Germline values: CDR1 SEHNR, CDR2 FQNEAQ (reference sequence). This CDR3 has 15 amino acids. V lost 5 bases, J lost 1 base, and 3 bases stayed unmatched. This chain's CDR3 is CASSHGGVNTGELFF. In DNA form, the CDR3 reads TGTGCCAGCAGCCACGGGGGGGTGAACACCGGGGAGCTGTTTTTT.

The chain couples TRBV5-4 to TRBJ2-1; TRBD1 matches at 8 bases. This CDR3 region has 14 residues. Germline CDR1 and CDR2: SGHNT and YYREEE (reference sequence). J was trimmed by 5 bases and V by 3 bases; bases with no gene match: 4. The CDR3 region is CASSSGQANNEQFF. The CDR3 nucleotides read TGTGCCAGCAGCTCGGGACAGGCCAACAATGAGCAGTTCTTC.

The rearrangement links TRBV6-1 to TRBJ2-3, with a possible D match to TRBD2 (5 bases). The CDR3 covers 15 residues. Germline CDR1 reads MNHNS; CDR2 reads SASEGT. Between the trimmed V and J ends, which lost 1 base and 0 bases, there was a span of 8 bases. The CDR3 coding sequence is TGTGCCAGCAGTGAAGACGGACTTAGCACAGATACGCAGTATTTT. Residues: CASSEDGLSTDTQYF.

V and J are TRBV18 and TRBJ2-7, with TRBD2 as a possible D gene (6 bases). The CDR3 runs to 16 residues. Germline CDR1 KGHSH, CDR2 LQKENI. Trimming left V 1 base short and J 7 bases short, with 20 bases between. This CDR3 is CASSPRERASPREQYF. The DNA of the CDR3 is TGTGCCAGCTCACCACGGGAGCGGGCCTCCCCTAGGGAGCAGTACTTC.

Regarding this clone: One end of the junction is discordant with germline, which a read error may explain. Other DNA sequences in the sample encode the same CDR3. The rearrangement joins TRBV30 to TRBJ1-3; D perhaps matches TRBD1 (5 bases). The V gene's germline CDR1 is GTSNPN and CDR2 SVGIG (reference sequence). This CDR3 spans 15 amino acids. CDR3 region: CAWSLPRAGGNTIYF. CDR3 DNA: TGTGCCTGGAGCCTCCCCAGGGCGGGGGGAAACACCATATACTTT.

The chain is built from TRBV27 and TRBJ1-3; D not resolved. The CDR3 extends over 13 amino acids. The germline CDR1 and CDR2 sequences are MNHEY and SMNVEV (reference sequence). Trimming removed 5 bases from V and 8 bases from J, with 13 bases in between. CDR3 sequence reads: CASSRRGVDTIYF. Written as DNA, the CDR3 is TGTGCCAGCAGTCGTCGCGGGGTAGACACCATATATTTT.

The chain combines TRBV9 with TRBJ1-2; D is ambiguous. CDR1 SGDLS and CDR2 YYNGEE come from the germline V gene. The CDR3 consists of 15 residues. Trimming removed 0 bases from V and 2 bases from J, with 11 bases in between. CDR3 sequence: CASSVAPRENYGYTF. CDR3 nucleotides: TGTGCCAGCAGCGTAGCTCCCCGGGAAAACTATGGCTACACCTTC.

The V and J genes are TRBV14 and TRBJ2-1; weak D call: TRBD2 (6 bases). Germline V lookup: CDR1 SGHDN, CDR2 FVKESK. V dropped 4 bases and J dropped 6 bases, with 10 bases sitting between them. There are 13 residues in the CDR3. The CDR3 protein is CASSLQTSNEQFF. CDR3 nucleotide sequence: TGTGCCAGCAGCCTACAGACTAGCAATGAGCAGTTCTTC.

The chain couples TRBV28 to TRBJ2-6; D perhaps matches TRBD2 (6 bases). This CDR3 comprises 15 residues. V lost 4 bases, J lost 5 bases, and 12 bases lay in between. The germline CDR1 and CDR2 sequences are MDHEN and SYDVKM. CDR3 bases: TGTGCCAGCAGTTCGGACTACCCGAGGGCCAACGTCCTGACTTTC. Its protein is CASSSDYPRANVLTF.

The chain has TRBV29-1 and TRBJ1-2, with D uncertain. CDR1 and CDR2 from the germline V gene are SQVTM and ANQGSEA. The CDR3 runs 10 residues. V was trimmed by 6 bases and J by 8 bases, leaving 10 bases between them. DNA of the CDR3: TGCAGCGTGCTCAGGCGAGGCTACACCTTC. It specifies CSVLRRGYTF.

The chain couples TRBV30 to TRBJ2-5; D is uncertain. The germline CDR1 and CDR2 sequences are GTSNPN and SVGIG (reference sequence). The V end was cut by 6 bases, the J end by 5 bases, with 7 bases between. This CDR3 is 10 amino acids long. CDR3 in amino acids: CACGQETQYF. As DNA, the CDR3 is TGTGCCTGTGGTCAGGAGACCCAGTACTTC.

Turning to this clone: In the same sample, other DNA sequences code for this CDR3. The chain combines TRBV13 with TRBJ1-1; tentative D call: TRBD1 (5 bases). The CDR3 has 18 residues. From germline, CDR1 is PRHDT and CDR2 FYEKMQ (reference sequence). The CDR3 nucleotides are TGTGCACCAAGCCAGGGAGGAGGATGGTTCCCTCAGAACACTGAAGCTTTCTTT. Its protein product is CAPSQGGGWFPQNTEAFF. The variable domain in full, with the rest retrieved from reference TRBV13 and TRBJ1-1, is AAGVIQSPRHLIKEKRETATLKCYPIPRHDTVYWYQQGPGQDPQFLISFYEKMQSDKGSIPDRFSAQQFSDYHSELNMSSLELGDSALYFCAPSQGGGWFPQNTEAFFGQGTRLTVV.

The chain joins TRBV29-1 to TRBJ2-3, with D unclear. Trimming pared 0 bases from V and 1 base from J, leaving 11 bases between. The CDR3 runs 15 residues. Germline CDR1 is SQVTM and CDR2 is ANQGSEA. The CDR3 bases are TGCAGCGTTGAAGATCGAGGAATCCGCACAGATACGCAGTATTTT. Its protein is CSVEDRGIRTDTQYF.

CDR3 residues: CATEAFGEKLFF. Here the CDR3 DNA reads TGTGCCACCGAGGCTTTTGGCGAAAAACTGTTTTTT. The chain is built from TRBV28 and TRBJ1-4; D is unclear. With 10 bases removed from V and 8 bases from J, the gap between germline ends came to 14 bases. CDR1 and CDR2 (germline): MDHEN, SYDVKM. CDR3 size: 12 residues.